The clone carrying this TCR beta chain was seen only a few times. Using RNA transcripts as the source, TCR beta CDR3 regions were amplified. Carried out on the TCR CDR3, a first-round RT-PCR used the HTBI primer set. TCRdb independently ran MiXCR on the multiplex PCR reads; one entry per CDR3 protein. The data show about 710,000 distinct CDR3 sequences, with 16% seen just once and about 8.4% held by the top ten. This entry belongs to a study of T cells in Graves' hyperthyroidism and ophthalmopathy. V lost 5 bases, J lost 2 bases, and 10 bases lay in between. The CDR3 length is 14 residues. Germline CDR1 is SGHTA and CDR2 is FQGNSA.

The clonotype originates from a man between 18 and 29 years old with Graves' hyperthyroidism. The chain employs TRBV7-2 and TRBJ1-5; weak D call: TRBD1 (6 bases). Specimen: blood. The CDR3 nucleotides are TGTGCCAGCAGCAAGACAGGCGGCAATCAGCCCCAGCATTTT. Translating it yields CASSKTGGNQPQHF.